The present T cell receptor (beta chain) was sequenced within a study of shared clonotypes between healthy human individuals. Study details: Donor ages ranged 18 to 49 years: a couple of women, a few men. Whole-study results and caveats: Naive subsets usually exceeded memory subsets in estimated richness.

Trimming stripped 4 bases from V and 8 bases from J, with 12 bases between. The CDR3 has 13 amino acids. The germline V gene encodes CDR1 SGHNT and CDR2 YYREEE (reference sequence). This clone was found once. Its antigen is unknown. Splitting of CD4+ cells produced CD45RA+ naive and CD45RA-negative memory subsets. Libraries were prepared by immunoSEQ multiplex PCR; TCRdb keeps only in-frame clonotypes and omits some of them. The sample yields around 1.4 million clones, about 98.5% seen once. This chain connects TRBV5-4 to TRBJ1-4, with unresolved D. Input material: naive CD4+ T cells sorted from blood. Subset reported: CD45RA+ positively selected. The receptor comes from a man under 40 in good health. CDR3 DNA sequence: TGTGCCAGCAGCCCCACCGGGGAGGAAAAACTGTTTTTT. This translates into CASSPTGEEKLFF.